The rows below give T cell receptor beta chains drawn from one sample of a study of PD-1 blockade in classical Hodgkin lymphoma. Produced via immunoSEQ multiplex PCR; TCRdb's table is partial and in-frame only. The sample lists more than 90,000 clones, approximately 80% occurring once. Source: peripheral blood mononuclear cells (PBMCs), taken before the second cycle of nivolumab. The source of these receptors is a human donor with classical Hodgkin lymphoma. Both conserved end residues are part of each CDR3. A D gene is named only where the DNA matches it firmly. Clone size is stated in some rows and not others, as once, few, many or a class when expanded.

>.|TRBV7-6|TRBJ2-1|once
CASSLNAAGSYNEQFF
TGTGCCAGCAGCTTAAATGCGGCCGGCTCCTACAATGAGCAGTTCTTC
>.|TRBV5-6|TRBJ2-1|.
CASTPGPNNEQFF
TGTGCCAGCACGCCGGGACCGAACAATGAGCAGTTCTTC
>.|TRBV10-3|TRBJ1-5|.
CAISGTGSNQPQHF
TGTGCCATCAGTGGTACAGGTTCTAATCAGCCCCAGCATTTT
>.|TRBV5-6|TRBJ2-7|.
CASSWTGRAYEQYF
TGTGCCAGCAGCTGGACGGGTAGAGCGTACGAGCAGTACTTC
>TRBD2|TRBV5-5|TRBJ2-1|once
CASSSDSTHGRYEQFF
TGTGCCAGCAGCTCGGACTCGACCCACGGGAGGTATGAGCAGTTCTTC
>TRBD1|TRBV5-1|TRBJ1-1|few
CASSLDRGWTEAFF
TGCGCCAGCAGCTTGGACAGGGGTTGGACTGAAGCTTTCTTT
>.|TRBV19|TRBJ1-2|.
CASSTLRDYGYTF
TGTGCCAGTAGTACTCTCAGGGACTATGGCTACACCTTC
>TRBD1|TRBV11-3|TRBJ2-5|.
CASSLGGGQGETQYF
TGTGCCAGCAGCTTAGGGGGGGGACAGGGAGAGACCCAGTACTTC
>.|TRBV5-6|TRBJ2-7|.
CASSLDGGGASHYEQYF
TGTGCCAGCAGCTTGGATGGAGGGGGGGCGAGCCACTACGAGCAGTACTTC
>TRBD1|TRBV6-6|TRBJ1-1|.
CASRDRAGGNTEAFF
TGTGCCAGCCGGGACAGGGCAGGGGGAAACACTGAAGCTTTCTTT
>.|TRBV11-3|TRBJ1-3|.
CASSQGGAGNTIYF
TGTGCCAGCAGCCAAGGGGGAGCTGGAAACACCATATATTTT
>TRBD2|TRBV5-1|TRBJ2-7|.
CASSSTSGIYEQYF
TGCGCCAGCAGCTCAACTAGCGGGATCTACGAGCAGTACTTC
>TRBD2|TRBV13|TRBJ2-7|.
CASSLRGRGLAYEQYF
TGTGCCAGCAGCTTACGCGGGAGGGGGTTGGCCTACGAGCAGTACTTC
>.|TRBV7-2|TRBJ1-5|.
CASSLDGTNQPQHF
TGTGCCAGCAGCTTAGATGGGACTAATCAGCCCCAGCATTTT
>.|TRBV27|TRBJ2-7|.
CASSRQGGGYEQYF
TGTGCCAGCAGTCGACAGGGAGGAGGCTACGAGCAGTACTTC
>TRBD2|TRBV11-2|TRBJ2-2|.
CASSFLAGGTGELFF
TGTGCCAGCAGCTTCCTAGCGGGTGGGACCGGGGAGCTGTTTTTT
>.|TRBV7-8|TRBJ1-1|.
CASSLHGSRVTEAFF
TGTGCCAGCAGCTTACACGGGAGTAGAGTCACTGAAGCTTTCTTT
>TRBD2|TRBV2|TRBJ2-7|.
CASSEGRTGLAIYEQYF
TGTGCCAGCAGTGAAGGGAGAACGGGACTAGCCATCTACGAGCAGTACTTC
>.|TRBV7-3|TRBJ2-5|few
CASSFTRAETQYF
TGTGCCAGCAGCTTCACCCGCGCCGAGACCCAGTACTTC
>.|TRBV5-6|TRBJ2-1|.
CASTTRAYNEQFF
TGTGCCAGCACCACTAGGGCTTACAATGAGCAGTTCTTC
>.|TRBV30|TRBJ1-3|.
CAWSVQGYTIYF
TGTGCCTGGAGTGTACAGGGTTACACCATATATTTT
>TRBD2|TRBV29-1|TRBJ2-7|.
CSVYSGRLGAYEQYF
TGCAGCGTTTATAGCGGGAGGCTTGGGGCCTACGAGCAGTACTTC
>TRBD2|TRBV10-3|TRBJ2-7|.
CAIRSGVAGPYEQYF
TGTGCCATCAGATCCGGGGTAGCGGGGCCCTACGAGCAGTACTTC
>TRBD1|TRBV25-1|TRBJ1-5|.
CASSEGGQGARQPQHF
TGTGCCAGCAGTGAGGGGGGACAGGGGGCAAGGCAGCCCCAGCATTTT